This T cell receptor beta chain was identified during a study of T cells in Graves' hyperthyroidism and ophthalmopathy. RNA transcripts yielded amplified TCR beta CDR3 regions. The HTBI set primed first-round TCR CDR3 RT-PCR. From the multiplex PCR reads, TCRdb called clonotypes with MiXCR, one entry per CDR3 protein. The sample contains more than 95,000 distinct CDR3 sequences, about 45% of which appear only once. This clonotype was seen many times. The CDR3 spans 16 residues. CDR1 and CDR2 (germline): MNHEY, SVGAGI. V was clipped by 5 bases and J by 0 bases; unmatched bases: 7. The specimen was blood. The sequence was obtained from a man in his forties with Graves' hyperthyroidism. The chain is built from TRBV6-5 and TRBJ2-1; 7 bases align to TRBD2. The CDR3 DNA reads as TGTGCCAGCAGTGGCCAGGGAGGGACCTCCTACAATGAGCAGTTCTTC. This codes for CASSGQGGTSYNEQFF.